A single sample gave rise to the 30 T cell receptor beta chains below, sequenced in a study of blood T cell repertoires in COVID-19. Clones were read by immunoSEQ multiplex PCR, and TCRdb kept only the in-frame ones, dropping some. The data hold around 130,000 clones, with around 80% observed a single time. The sequenced material came from PBMCs or T cells enriched from blood (not recorded which). The receptors derive from a man aged 35-49 years with acute COVID-19.

The chain recombines TRBV28 with TRBJ1-5, with no clear D. This CDR3 comprises 12 residues. Germline V gene sequence: CDR1 MDHEN, CDR2 SYDVKM. As DNA, the CDR3 is TGTGCGTCCCGGGTTAGCAATCAGCCCCAGCATTTT. Translating gives CASRVSNQPQHF.

This chain joins TRBV9 and TRBJ1-1; no clear D gene. From germline, CDR1 is SGDLS and CDR2 YYNGEE. The CDR3 has 15 amino acids. Trimming shortened V by 6 bases and J by 0 bases, and 15 bases separated the two germline ends. CDR3 residues: CASNLAPTMNTEAFF. DNA for the CDR3: TGTGCCAGCAACCTGGCGCCCACTATGAACACTGAAGCTTTCTTT.

The chain is built from TRBV10-3 and TRBJ2-3; 15 bases are shared with TRBD2. J gave up 7 bases and V 3 bases, and 5 bases lay outside the gene matches. This CDR3 is 16 amino acids long. Per germline, CDR1 ENHRY and CDR2 SYGVKD. Here the CDR3 DNA reads TGTGCCATCAGTGATGGACTAGCGGGAGGGCCGAATACGCAGTATTTT. This sequence encodes CAISDGLAGGPNTQYF.

V gene TRBV6-5 combines with J gene TRBJ1-3, with a weak D call TRBD1 (6 bases). Per the germline V gene, CDR1 is MNHEY and CDR2 is SVGAGI. Trimming stripped 2 bases from V and 0 bases from J, with 11 bases between. The CDR3 runs to 16 residues. The DNA of the CDR3 is TGTGCCAGCAGTTACCTTACAGGGCCCTCTGGAAACACCATATATTTT. Translating it yields CASSYLTGPSGNTIYF.

This chain connects TRBV14 to TRBJ2-1; 11 bases line up with TRBD2. CDR1 and CDR2 from the germline V gene are SGHDN and FVKESK. V lost 6 bases to trimming and J lost 7 bases; unmatched junction nucleotides: 8. The CDR3 has 15 residues. The CDR3 region has the DNA TGTGCCAGCAGGTTTTCCGGGACTAGCGGAAATGAGCAGTTCTTC. This encodes CASRFSGTSGNEQFF.

This rearrangement joins TRBV10-1 to TRBJ2-1; 8 bases are a match to TRBD1. Germline V gene sequence: CDR1 WNHNN, CDR2 SYGVQD (reference sequence). V lost 0 bases to trimming and J lost 6 bases; unmatched junction nucleotides: 7. CDR3 size: 16 residues. The CDR3 loop reads CASSESTGQAPNEQFF. The CDR3 bases are TGCGCCAGCAGTGAGTCGACGGGACAGGCGCCCAATGAGCAGTTCTTC.

The V gene is TRBV7-9, the J gene TRBJ2-5; TRBD1 matches 7 bases. The CDR3 length is 16 residues. The V and J ends lost 1 base and 5 bases, in that order; junction bases with no gene match: 10. Germline V gene sequence: CDR1 SEHNR, CDR2 FQNEAQ (reference sequence). This CDR3 reads CASSLEMTGRGETQYF. The CDR3 DNA follows: TGTGCCAGCAGCTTAGAGATGACAGGGAGAGGGGAGACCCAGTACTTC.

This clone appeared many times. This chain uses TRBV5-1 with TRBJ2-1; D may be TRBD1 (6 bases). Trimming removed 0 bases at V and 4 bases at J, with 8 bases between. CDR3 size: 14 residues. Germline loops: CDR1 SGHRS, CDR2 YFSETQ. CDR3 DNA: TGCGCCAGCAGCTTGGATCAGGGGTACAATGAGCAGTTCTTC. Amino acid sequence: CASSLDQGYNEQFF.

The V call is TRBV18, the J call TRBJ1-2; 9 bases are a match to TRBD1. The germline CDR1 and CDR2 sequences are KGHSH and LQKENI. This CDR3 contains 15 residues. Trimming took 6 bases from V and 4 from J; bases not matched to a gene: 9. The CDR3 DNA sequence: TGTGCCAGCTCCCCAACGGGACAGGGTGGCTATGGCTACACCTTC. It codes for CASSPTGQGGYGYTF.

V and J are TRBV11-2 and TRBJ1-3; D gene unclear. Germline V gene sequence: CDR1 SGHAT, CDR2 FQNNGV. The length of the CDR3 is 14 residues. V was clipped by 5 bases and J by 4 bases, with 12 bases between them. DNA of the CDR3: TGTGCCAGCAGCCGAAGTTTACAGGGAAACACCATATATTTT. Amino acids: CASSRSLQGNTIYF.

The chain joins TRBV6-6 to TRBJ2-7; 10 positions agree with TRBD2. With V trimmed by 4 bases and J by 3 bases, 3 bases remained unmatched. Germline CDR1 reads MNHNY; CDR2 reads SVGAGI (reference sequence). The CDR3 loop spans 14 amino acids. The DNA for the CDR3 is TGTGCCAGCAGTTCTAGCGGGGGTAGCTACGAGCAGTACTTC. Protein product: CASSSSGGSYEQYF.

This clone appeared a few times. This chain uses TRBV3-1 (or the pseudogene TRBV3-2) with TRBJ2-2, with D unresolved. CDR1 and CDR2 from the germline V gene are LGHDT and YNNKEL (reference sequence). Trimming pared 8 bases from V and 4 bases from J, leaving 11 bases between. The CDR3 extends over 13 amino acids. CDR3 sequence (DNA): TGTGCCAGCTATACTCCTACCACCGGGGAGCTGTTTTTT. Protein sequence: CASYTPTTGELFF.

This chain connects TRBV30 to TRBJ2-7; 12 nucleotides agree with TRBD2. Germline CDR1 GTSNPN, CDR2 SVGIG (reference sequence). The CDR3 is 14 residues long. Trimming took 2 bases from V and 5 from J; bases not matched to a gene: 4. CDR3 bases: TGTGCCTGGAGTCTAGCGGGGGGGAGCGACGAGCAGTACTTC. Translation: CAWSLAGGSDEQYF.

Remarks on this clone: One end of the junction is discordant with germline, which a read error may explain. This chain joins TRBV3-1 (or the pseudogene TRBV3-2) and TRBJ2-7, with 7 bases identical to TRBD1. This CDR3 is 14 amino acids long. The germline V gene has CDR1 LGHDT and CDR2 YNNKEL (reference sequence). DNA for the CDR3: TGTGCCAGCAGCCAAGATCCGACTGTACAGGGGTCAAACTTC. Translated: CASSQDPTVQGSNF.

This chain links TRBV10-3 with TRBJ2-3; D is undetermined. The germline V gene has CDR1 ENHRY and CDR2 SYGVKD. V was clipped by 2 bases and J by 2 bases, with 11 bases between them. The CDR3 has 15 residues. The CDR3 DNA sequence: TGTGCCATCAGTGAGACTTCCGGTCTCACAGATACGCAGTATTTT. This encodes CAISETSGLTDTQYF.

The chain links TRBV28 to TRBJ1-5; 8 bases line up with TRBD1. V was pared by 6 bases and J by 7 bases, with 11 bases of the junction left unmatched. Germline assignment: CDR1 MDHEN and CDR2 SYDVKM. CDR3 length: 15 residues. CDR3 sequence: CASSLLDREGQPQHF. CDR3 DNA: TGTGCCAGCAGCCTTCTGGACAGGGAGGGACAGCCCCAGCATTTT.

J is TRBJ1-1 and V is TRBV28, with D possibly TRBD1 on 6 matching bases. Germline V gives CDR1 MDHEN, CDR2 SYDVKM. V was clipped by 3 bases and J by 3 bases, with 17 bases between them. The CDR3 totals 16 residues. Here the CDR3 DNA reads TGTGCCAGCAGTTTTTCCTTCGGGGGGCGCGACACTGAAGCTTTCTTT. Its translation: CASSFSFGGRDTEAFF.

As to this clone: At the DNA level, this CDR3 is encoded by other sequences in the same sample as well. This rearrangement joins TRBV5-6 to TRBJ1-2; D is possibly TRBD1 (5 bases). CDR3 length: 13 amino acids. V was cut by 0 bases and J by 6 bases, with 9 bases left in between. Germline V lookup: CDR1 SGHDT, CDR2 YYEEEE. The CDR3 DNA follows: TGTGCCAGCAGCTTGGGGCAGGGCGATGGCTACACCTTC. Translation: CASSLGQGDGYTF. Drawing the rest from reference TRBV5-6 and TRBJ1-2, the complete variable domain is DAGVTQSPTHLIKTRGQQVTLRCSPKSGHDTVSWYQQALGQGPQFIFQYYEEEERQRGNFPDRFSGHQFPNYSSELNVNALLLGDSALYLCASSLGQGDGYTFGSGTRLTVV.

The chain combines TRBV4-1 with TRBJ2-7; D remains ambiguous. The CDR3 is 15 amino acids. Germline V gives CDR1 MGHRA, CDR2 YSYEKL. V lost 4 bases to trimming and J lost 0 bases, with 13 bases between them. The CDR3 region has the DNA TGCGCCAGCAGCCGGTCTGAGGCCAGCTCCTACGAGCAGTACTTC. As protein: CASSRSEASSYEQYF.

V and J are TRBV5-6 and TRBJ2-7; 11 nucleotides line up with TRBD1. V trimming: 4 bases; J trimming: 5 bases; junction bases outside the gene matches: 8. Germline CDR1 SGHDT, CDR2 YYEEEE. CDR3 length: 15 residues. Here the CDR3 reads CASSLTGQGDHEQYF. The CDR3 DNA follows: TGTGCCAGCAGCCTGACGGGACAGGGGGACCACGAGCAGTACTTC.

This rearrangement joins TRBV5-1 to TRBJ2-3; possibly TRBD1 for D (6 bases). V lost 5 bases and J 3 bases, leaving 10 bases between the germline ends. The germline CDR1 and CDR2 sequences are SGHRS and YFSETQ. The CDR3 runs to 13 residues. The CDR3 reads CASSSTGTDTQYF. The CDR3 DNA reads as TGCGCCAGCAGTTCTACAGGGACAGATACGCAGTATTTT.

The CDR3 loop is CASSLGGANTGELFF. CDR3 nucleotide sequence: TGTGCCAGCAGCCTAGGGGGGGCGAACACCGGGGAGCTGTTTTTT. The V and J genes are TRBV9 and TRBJ2-2; D may be TRBD2 (7 bases). The CDR3 covers 15 residues. The germline V gene encodes CDR1 SGDLS and CDR2 YYNGEE. V was pared by 4 bases and J by 0 bases, with 10 bases between.

The chain recombines TRBV28 with TRBJ1-5; 8 nucleotides align to TRBD1. The junction had 6 bases not matched to a gene; V was cut back by 4 bases and J by 7 bases. The CDR3 is made up of 14 amino acids. Germline V gives CDR1 MDHEN, CDR2 SYDVKM. The CDR3 DNA follows: TGTGCCAGCAGTTACTACAGGGGGAACCAGCCCCAGCATTTT. Translation gives CASSYYRGNQPQHF.

The chain joins TRBV27 to TRBJ1-1; the D is unclear. The V and J ends lost 3 bases and 1 base respectively, with 6 bases between them. CDR1 is MNHEY, CDR2 SMNVEV, per germline (reference sequence). This CDR3 comprises 13 residues. The CDR3 region has the DNA TGTGCCAGCAGTTTTAACGGGAACACTGAAGCTTTCTTT. Translated: CASSFNGNTEAFF.

The rearrangement uses TRBV5-1 and TRBJ1-2; TRBD1 matches at 8 bases. CDR1 is SGHRS and CDR2 is YFSETQ in the germline V gene. The CDR3 length is 15 residues. The junction had 8 bases not matched to a gene; V was cut back by 0 bases and J by 7 bases. The CDR3 loop is CASSLGSDRASGYTF. For the CDR3, the DNA is TGCGCCAGCAGCTTGGGGTCGGACAGGGCATCTGGCTACACCTTC.

The chain's CDR3 is CASSDRDRWPGNTIYF. As DNA, the CDR3 is TGTGCCAGCAGTGACCGGGACAGGTGGCCTGGAAACACCATATATTTT. The chain carries TRBV25-1 and TRBJ1-3, with TRBD1 identical over 8 bases. The germline CDR1 and CDR2 sequences are MGHDK and SYGVNS. The V gene end was trimmed by 3 bases and the J gene end by 2 bases; junction bases not matched to a gene: 6. CDR3 size: 16 residues. Full variable domain (outside the CDR3, taken from reference TRBV25-1 and TRBJ1-3): EADIYQTPRYLVIGTGKKITLECSQTMGHDKMYWYQQDPGMELHLIHYSYGVNSTEKGDLSSESTVSRIRTEHFPLTLESARPSHTSQYLCASSDRDRWPGNTIYFGEGSWLTVV.

This CDR3 is CASSLVAGIYGYTF. The CDR3 DNA reads TGTGCCAGCAGCTTAGTGGCGGGGATTTATGGCTACACCTTC. This chain links TRBV11-1 with TRBJ1-2; D remains unclear. Germline CDR1 reads SGHAT; CDR2 reads FQDESV (reference sequence). The V end was cut by 1 base, the J end by 5 bases, with 11 bases between. The CDR3 is made up of 14 amino acids.

The V call is TRBV15, the J call TRBJ2-2, with D perhaps TRBD2 (7 bases). Germline lookup yields CDR1 LNHNV and CDR2 YYDKDF (reference sequence). Trimming removed 6 bases at V and 2 bases at J, with 16 bases between. The CDR3 sequence is 16 residues long. The CDR3 reads CATRRGETSNTGELFF. CDR3 DNA: TGTGCCACCAGGAGGGGGGAGACTAGCAACACCGGGGAGCTGTTTTTT.

The J gene is TRBJ1-2, the V gene TRBV28; a possible D gene is TRBD1 (5 bases). The ends were cut back, 2 bases at V and 0 bases at J, with 13 bases in the middle. This CDR3 has 16 amino acids. Germline CDR1 and CDR2: MDHEN and SYDVKM. The CDR3: CASSLRRGIANYGYTF. DNA for the CDR3: TGTGCCAGCAGTTTACGCCGGGGGATAGCTAACTATGGCTACACCTTC.

This chain connects TRBV28 to TRBJ1-6; D may be TRBD1 (5 bases). The length of the CDR3 is 12 residues. The V end lost 3 bases, the J end lost 14 bases, and 11 bases lay between the germline ends. Germline V CDR1 and CDR2: MDHEN, SYDVKM. CDR3 sequence reads: CASSFLGGALHF. In nucleotides, the CDR3 is TGTGCCAGCAGTTTCCTCGGAGGGGCCCTCCACTTT.